Reported below is one T cell receptor beta chain. Under the authors' procedure: Amplification of reference gene primers was used by the study to estimate nucleated cell counts. Using immunoSEQ multiplex PCR, the repertoire was profiled, and TCRdb retains in-frame clones only, with some absent. The V and J calls and the clone size are those of that table, but D and trimming were determined from the DNA. The sample lists under 120,000 clones; roughly 80% were seen once. The sample originates from a study of blood T cell repertoires in COVID-19. Looking at the study overall: COVID-19 samples from acute and convalescent phases originated in the United States, Italy and Spain.

The sequence was collected from a man between 65 and 80 years old with active or convalescent COVID-19. Source material: peripheral blood.

The CDR3 bases are TGTGCCAGTAGGGACAGGGGGAGCACCGGGGAGCTGTTTTTT. Translation: CASRDRGSTGELFF. The V gene is TRBV19, the J gene TRBJ2-2; TRBD1 aligns across 10 bases. Germline lookup yields CDR1 LNHDA and CDR2 SQIVND (reference sequence). The V gene end was trimmed by 6 bases and the J gene end by 4 bases; junction bases not matched to a gene: 2. The CDR3 contains 14 residues.